This T cell receptor (beta chain) was captured by sequencing in a study of shared clonotypes between healthy human individuals. Across the whole study: The donors, two women and a few men, were aged 18 to 49.

A CD45RA-negative memory subset and a CD45RA+ naive subset were separated from the CD4+ cells. Using immunoSEQ multiplex PCR, the repertoire was profiled, and TCRdb retains in-frame clones only, with some absent. Of 1.4 million or so clones listed, roughly 98.5% are singletons. The sequence came from a man younger than 45 in good health. The sequenced sample consisted of naive CD4+ T cells sorted from blood. Described subset: CD45RA+ positively selected.

The CDR3 is CASSLVVAGGHEQFF. The CDR3 DNA is TGCGCCAGCAGCTTGGTGGTAGCGGGAGGCCATGAGCAGTTCTTC. V is TRBV5-1 and J is TRBJ2-1, with 10 bases identical to TRBD2. Germline CDR1 and CDR2: SGHRS and YFSETQ. The CDR3 sequence is 15 residues long. Trimming removed 0 bases from V and 8 bases from J; junction bases left unmatched: 5.